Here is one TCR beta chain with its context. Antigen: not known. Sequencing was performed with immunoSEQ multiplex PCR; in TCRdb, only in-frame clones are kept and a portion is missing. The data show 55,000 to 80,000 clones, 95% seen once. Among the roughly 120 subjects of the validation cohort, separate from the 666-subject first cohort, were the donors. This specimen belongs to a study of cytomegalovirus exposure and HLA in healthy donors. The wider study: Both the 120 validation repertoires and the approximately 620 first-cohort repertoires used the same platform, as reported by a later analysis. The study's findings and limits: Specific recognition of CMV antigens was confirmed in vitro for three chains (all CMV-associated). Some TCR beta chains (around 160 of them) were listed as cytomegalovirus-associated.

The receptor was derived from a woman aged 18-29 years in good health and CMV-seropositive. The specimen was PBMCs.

CDR3 protein: CASSVGQDTEAFF. As DNA, the CDR3 is TGTGCCAGCAGCGTCGGACAAGACACTGAAGCTTTCTTT. The genes are TRBV5-6 and TRBJ1-1; possible D gene TRBD1, 5 bases. The CDR3 is made up of 13 amino acids. Trimming removed 4 bases from V and 3 bases from J, with 10 bases in between. Germline CDR1 SGHDT, CDR2 YYEEEE.